Sequencing of this T cell receptor beta chain was carried out in a study of blood T cell repertoires in COVID-19. Study-level information: Sources were T cells, B-cell-depleted T cells, or PBMCs; the material itself was cDNA or gDNA.

This CDR3 contains 14 residues. The germline V gene has CDR1 SEHNR and CDR2 FQNEAQ (reference sequence). Trimming pared 5 bases from V and 2 bases from J, leaving 10 bases between. Assay: immunoSEQ multiplex PCR; the TCRdb copy retains only in-frame clones and omits some. The sample includes some 80,000 clones, roughly four fifths of them seen just once. The table lists this clone with a count of one. This TCR derives from a human donor in a cohort sampled during active COVID-19. V usage is TRBV7-9 and J usage is TRBJ1-5; TRBD1 might be the D (6 bases). The material sequenced was peripheral blood. CDR3 protein: CASSRDTRNQPQHF. In DNA form, the CDR3 reads TGTGCCAGCAGCCGGGACACCCGCAATCAGCCCCAGCATTTT.